This TCR beta chain is drawn from a study of shared clonotypes between healthy human individuals. Study-level information: Three CD4 naive, three CD4 memory, two CD8 naive and one CD8 memory plate were used per donor. General study results and limits: Larger estimated richness was generally seen in naive subsets than in memory subsets. Sorted-subset sequencing, rarefaction showed, was incomplete despite large depth.

This clone was picked up one time. Its specificity is not known. Authors' methods: ImmunoSEQ output held junction-only sequences without quality scores, so filtering differed. The repertoire was sequenced with immunoSEQ multiplex PCR; TCRdb's copy has only in-frame clones and lacks some. The D gene and trimming were derived from the DNA, and the V and J assignments and clone size from that table. The table includes about 2 million clones, 85% to 95% detected once. Between the trimmed V and J ends, which lost 0 bases and 1 base, there was a span of 9 bases. The germline CDR1 and CDR2 sequences are MGHRA and YSYEKL. The CDR3 runs to 15 residues.

This TCR came from a man between 18 and 35 years old in good health. Sequenced: naive CD4+ T cells sorted from blood. The subset: CD45RA+ positively selected. V and J are TRBV4-1 and TRBJ2-5; a weak D match, TRBD2 (6 bases). The chain's CDR3 is CASSQDTTSQETQYF. In DNA form, the CDR3 reads TGCGCCAGCAGCCAAGATACGACTAGCCAAGAGACCCAGTACTTC.